This TCR beta chain was profiled in a study of OX40 agonist ivuxolimab in advanced cancers. Study at large: An anti-OX40 (CD134) antibody with agonistic activity, ivuxolimab, was administered to patients. Overall study findings and caveats: Within 6 weeks, CD4+ and CD8+ blood T cells expanded clonally at 0.1 to 3.0 mg/kg. Some nonresponders additionally presented with little normalized T-cell clonal expansion. Among T cells, CD8+ cells averaged more expanded clones than CD4+ cells.

The protocol was immunoSEQ multiplex PCR, while the TCRdb copy is restricted to in-frame clones and leaves out a portion. The sample has tens of thousands of clones, 90% seen once. Germline loops: CDR1 SGHVS, CDR2 FQNEAQ. The CDR3 extends over 16 amino acids. V shed 4 bases and J 6 bases; nucleotides not matched to a gene: 14. In the case of this clone: Its target is not known.

The chain joins TRBV7-8 to TRBJ1-1; 7 nucleotides agree with TRBD1. This TCR was recovered from an adult with an advanced solid tumor such as melanoma, head and neck, liver or kidney cancer. The sample was CD4+ or CD8+ T cells sorted from blood, taken in a trial of the OX40 agonist ivuxolimab. The CDR3: CASSSQGTAFNAEAFF. DNA of the CDR3: TGTGCCAGCAGCTCCCAGGGGACAGCATTTAACGCTGAAGCTTTCTTT. Combining the CDR3 with reference TRBV7-8 and TRBJ1-1 gives the whole variable domain GAGVSQSPRYKVAKRGQDVALRCDPISGHVSLFWYQQALGQGPEFLTYFQNEAQLDKSGLPSDRFFAERPEGSVSTLKIQRTQQEDSAVYLCASSSQGTAFNAEAFFGQGTRLTVV.